A selection of T cell receptor beta chains follows, all from one sample in a study of T cell therapy after organ transplantation. Which antigens these TCRs recognize remains unknown. Sequenced by immunoSEQ multiplex PCR; TCRdb stores in-frame clones only, minus some. The data show roughly 15,000 clones, with around 86% seen just once and 31% held by the top ten. The sequences come from CD8+ T cells from blood, collected after autologous CMV-specific T cell therapy. These receptors were collected from a human patient who had received a solid organ transplant and had CMV disease. Part of the T cells may come from the graft donor. CDR3s include the opening cysteine and the closing phenylalanine or tryptophan. A D gene is named only where the DNA matches it firmly. Clone size is not always given. Where it is, it says once, few, many or a class for expanded clones.

d_call,v_call,clone_size,j_call,cdr3_nt,cdr3_aa
.,TRBV15,.,TRBJ2-7,TGTGCCACCAGCAGAGCCTCTACTAGATCCCCCACCTACGAGCAGTACTTC,CATSRASTRSPTYEQYF
.,TRBV7-8,few,TRBJ2-3,TGTGCCAGCAGCCTTATGCAGGCTGACACAGATACGCAGTATTTT,CASSLMQADTDTQYF
TRBD1,TRBV6-1,once,TRBJ2-7,TGTGCCAGCAGTGAAACAGGGGGCTCCTACGAGCAGTACTTC,CASSETGGSYEQYF
TRBD1,TRBV6-5,.,TRBJ2-4,TGTGCCAGCAGTTACTCGACAGGGCTGTTCGAAAACATTCAGTACTTC,CASSYSTGLFENIQYF
.,TRBV4-3,.,TRBJ2-7,TGCGCCAGCAGCCAAGAAATTGGATCCTCCTACGAGCAGTACTTC,CASSQEIGSSYEQYF
.,TRBV5-6,.,TRBJ2-7,TGTGCCAGCAGCTTGGTATCGGGGTCACTCAGCTCCTACGAGCAGTACTTC,CASSLVSGSLSSYEQYF
.,TRBV5-6,many,TRBJ1-2,TGTGCCAGCAGCGCGGGACAAGTCTATGGCTACACCTTC,CASSAGQVYGYTF
.,TRBV2,.,TRBJ2-3,TGTGCCAGCATTGCTAGCACAGATACGCAGTATTTT,CASIASTDTQYF
.,TRBV6-5,.,TRBJ2-7,TGTGCCAGCATGTCCGGTTCCTACGAGCAGTACTTC,CASMSGSYEQYF
.,TRBV5-1,.,TRBJ2-7,TGCGCCAGCAGCTTGGCTGCGTCCTACGAGCAGTACTTC,CASSLAASYEQYF
TRBD2,TRBV27,.,TRBJ2-1,TGTGCCAGCAGTTTAAGCTGGACTAGCGGCTCCTACAATGAGCAGTTCTTC,CASSLSWTSGSYNEQFF
.,TRBV6-6,.,TRBJ1-1,TGTGCCAGCAGTCAATCACAGGGGAACACTGAAGCTTTCTTT,CASSQSQGNTEAFF
TRBD2,TRBV6-4,.,TRBJ2-3,TGTGCCAGCAGTGACTCGAGTAGCGGGAGCACAGATACGCAGTATTTT,CASSDSSSGSTDTQYF
.,TRBV19,.,TRBJ2-7,TGTGCCAGTAGTATCGGAACAGGCTCCTACGAGCAGTACTTC,CASSIGTGSYEQYF
TRBD1,TRBV12-5,few,TRBJ1-2,TGTGCTAGTGGTTTGGTAGACAGGGGTGACGGCTACACCTTC,CASGLVDRGDGYTF
.,TRBV4-2,.,TRBJ1-1,TGTGCCAGCAGCCAAACTTCGAGGAACACTGAAGCTTTCTTT,CASSQTSRNTEAFF
.,TRBV6-1,once,TRBJ2-4,TGTGCCAGCAGTGAAGCCCGAAGGGACATTCAGTACTTC,CASSEARRDIQYF
TRBD1,TRBV27,.,TRBJ2-6,TGTGCCAGCAGTATCCGGACAGGGACCCCCTCTGGGGCCAACGTCCTGACTTTC,CASSIRTGTPSGANVLTF
.,TRBV20-1,medium-sized,TRBJ1-2,TGCAGTGCTAGTGTGGGTTATGGCTACACCTTC,CSASVGYGYTF
.,TRBV5-1,.,TRBJ1-1,TGCGCCAGCAGCCCGTGGGGGACCGTCGGTGAAGCTTTCTTT,CASSPWGTVGEAFF
TRBD2,TRBV7-8,.,TRBJ2-1,TGTGCCAGCAGCCCGTTAGCGGGGGCCCTGCTGGATGAGCAGTTCTTC,CASSPLAGALLDEQFF
TRBD2,TRBV6-5,.,TRBJ2-1,TGTGCCAGCAGCCCACTAGCGGGAGGACACAATGAGCAGTTCTTC,CASSPLAGGHNEQFF
.,TRBV5-8,.,TRBJ2-7,TGTGCCAGCCATCTTGCCCCTACGCTCTCAGGCGGGGAGCAGTACTTC,CASHLAPTLSGGEQYF
.,TRBV30,.,TRBJ1-1,TGTGCCTGGAGTGACAGGTCCGACACTGAAGCTTTCTTT,CAWSDRSDTEAFF
TRBD1,TRBV13,.,TRBJ1-2,TGTGCCAGCAGCCTCCGGTCCTCGGGACAGGGGGCTCGAGGCTACACCTTC,CASSLRSSGQGARGYTF
.,TRBV7-8,few,TRBJ1-5,TGTGCCAGCAGCTCTACCCGGGACGGTAGCAATCAGCCCCAGCATTTT,CASSSTRDGSNQPQHF
TRBD1,TRBV7-2,.,TRBJ1-3,TGTGCCAGCAGCTTAGCGACAGGGGGCATAGACACCATATATTTT,CASSLATGGIDTIYF
TRBD1,TRBV14,.,TRBJ2-2,TGTGCCAGCAGTCGCAGTAGGGGGCTCACCGGGGAGCTGTTTTTT,CASSRSRGLTGELFF
.,TRBV28,.,TRBJ1-5,TGTGCCAGCAGTTTACCCCCGGGGAGGGGAATAATTGGCAATCAGCCCCAGCATTTT,CASSLPPGRGIIGNQPQHF
TRBD1,TRBV5-5,.,TRBJ2-7,TGTGCCAGCAGTCTCGAGCCGGGACAGGCCTCCTACGAGCAGTACTTC,CASSLEPGQASYEQYF
.,TRBV25-1,.,TRBJ2-1,TGTGCCAGCAGTGCCGGTGAGGCTACAAACAATGAGCAGTTCTTC,CASSAGEATNNEQFF
.,TRBV4-1,.,TRBJ2-4,TGCGCCAGCAGCCAAGATCGAAACAGGGAGGGGGAAAACATTCAGTACTTC,CASSQDRNREGENIQYF
.,TRBV4-3,once,TRBJ2-7,TGCGCCAGCAGCCAAGATCGGAGGCGGAAAGCCCCCTACGAGCAGTACTTC,CASSQDRRRKAPYEQYF
TRBD2,TRBV2,.,TRBJ2-5,TGTGCCAGCTTAGCGGGAGGTCAAGAGACCCAGTACTTC,CASLAGGQETQYF
TRBD1,TRBV6-5,once,TRBJ2-2,TGTGCCAGCAGCCCGGGGACAGTGAACACCGGGGAGCTGTTTTTT,CASSPGTVNTGELFF
.,TRBV6-5,.,TRBJ1-1,TGTGCCAGCAGTTTATACGCAGGGGCGGTAGGCACTGAAGCTTTCTTT,CASSLYAGAVGTEAFF
TRBD2,TRBV2,.,TRBJ2-3,TGTGCCAGCAGTGATGAAGCGGGAGGGTACACAGATACGCAGTATTTT,CASSDEAGGYTDTQYF
TRBD1,TRBV27,once,TRBJ1-6,TGTGCCAGCAGCATTCACAGGGGAAATTCACCCCTCCACTTT,CASSIHRGNSPLHF
TRBD2,TRBV9,.,TRBJ2-1,TGTGCCAGCAGCCCGGGGGGACTAGCGGGAGATAGGAATGAGCAGTTCTTC,CASSPGGLAGDRNEQFF
.,TRBV6-6,.,TRBJ1-1,TGTGCCAGCAGTTACGGCAGGACAGTTAATGAAGCTTTCTTT,CASSYGRTVNEAFF
TRBD1,TRBV6-4,.,TRBJ1-1,TGTGCCAGCTCCTCGGGACAGGCTGGATCTGAAGCTTTCTTT,CASSSGQAGSEAFF
.,TRBV4-3,.,TRBJ2-2,TGCGCCAGCAGCCAAGAATGGAAGGGGCACACCGGGGAGCTGTTTTTT,CASSQEWKGHTGELFF
TRBD2,TRBV6-6,.,TRBJ2-3,TGTGCCAGCAGCCGGAGCGGGGGGGCATTAGATACGCAGTATTTT,CASSRSGGALDTQYF
.,TRBV7-9,.,TRBJ1-1,TGTGCCAGCACGGGAGGGTTGAACACTGAAGCTTTCTTT,CASTGGLNTEAFF
TRBD2,TRBV7-9,.,TRBJ2-3,TGTGCCAGCAGCTCCGACGTTCCCCCCGTAGCGGGAGCAACAGATACGCAGTATTTT,CASSSDVPPVAGATDTQYF
.,TRBV10-3,.,TRBJ2-7,TGTGCCATCAGGGGGTTCTCAGGGCCGACCTACGAGCAGTACTTC,CAIRGFSGPTYEQYF
.,TRBV29-1,once,TRBJ1-5,TGCAGCGTTGAGGCTGGCAGGGGAGATCAGCCCCAGCATTTT,CSVEAGRGDQPQHF
.,TRBV1,.,TRBJ2-7,TGCACCAGCCACCCTGACCTTGGACCGTTGGGGGAGCAGTACTTC,CTSHPDLGPLGEQYF
.,TRBV7-9,.,TRBJ1-4,TGTGCCAGCACCTCCTCAAGGGTACGGGGTGAAAAACTGTTTTTT,CASTSSRVRGEKLFF
.,TRBV6-5,.,TRBJ1-2,TGTGCCAGCAGGGTAGGGGGATCTGACTATGGCTACACCTTC,CASRVGGSDYGYTF
.,TRBV19,.,TRBJ1-5,TGTGCCAGTAGTTTCGGGGCGCGGGGCAATCAGCCCCAGCATTTT,CASSFGARGNQPQHF
.,TRBV27,once,TRBJ1-5,TGTGCCAGCAGTACAGGGACCCATAGCAATCAGCCCCAGCATTTT,CASSTGTHSNQPQHF
.,TRBV30,.,TRBJ1-2,TGTGCCTCGGAAGGTTTGACGTATGGCTACACCTTC,CASEGLTYGYTF